This T cell receptor beta chain was retrieved from a study of T-cell reconstitution after alpha-beta-depleted transplantation in children. This clonotype was detected a few times. Unique molecular identifiers featured in how the TCRbeta library was prepared. From the PCR reads, TCRdb called clonotypes with MiXCR, one entry per CDR3 protein. The sample shows about 500,000 distinct CDR3 sequences, 32% of them seen only once. The source was PBMCs from the stem cell graft donor, collected from the stem cell graft. This receptor was obtained from a human donor who donated a stem cell graft to a child with aplastic anemia.

The CDR3 sequence is CASSLDGQETQYF. CDR3 nucleotide sequence: TGTGCCAGCAGCTTGGACGGGCAAGAGACCCAGTACTTC. The chain carries TRBV5-6 and TRBJ2-5; D is undetermined. V dropped 0 bases and J dropped 2 bases, with 5 bases sitting between them. Looked up from germline, CDR1 is SGHDT and CDR2 is YYEEEE. The CDR3 covers 13 residues.